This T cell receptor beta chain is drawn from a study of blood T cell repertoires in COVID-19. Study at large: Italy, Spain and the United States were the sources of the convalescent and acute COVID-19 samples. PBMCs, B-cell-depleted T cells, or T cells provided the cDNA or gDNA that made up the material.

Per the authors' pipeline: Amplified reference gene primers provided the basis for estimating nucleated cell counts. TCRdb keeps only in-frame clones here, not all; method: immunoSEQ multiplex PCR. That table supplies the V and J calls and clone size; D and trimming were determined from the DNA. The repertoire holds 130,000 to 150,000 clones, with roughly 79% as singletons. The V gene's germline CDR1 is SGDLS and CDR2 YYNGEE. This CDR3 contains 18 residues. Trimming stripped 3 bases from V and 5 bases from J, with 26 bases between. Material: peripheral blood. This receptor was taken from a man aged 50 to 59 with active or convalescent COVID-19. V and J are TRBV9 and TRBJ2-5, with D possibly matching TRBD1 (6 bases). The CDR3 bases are TGTGCCAGCAGCGAGCCTAAGACAGGAATTGGTCTTGGGGAGACCCAGTACTTC. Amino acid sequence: CASSEPKTGIGLGETQYF.